A single sample gave rise to the 10 T cell receptor beta chains below, sequenced in a study of shared clonotypes between healthy human individuals. Sequenced by immunoSEQ multiplex PCR; TCRdb stores in-frame clones only, minus some. The table has about 2,100,000 clones, more than 85% seen once; the top ten hold about 1.5%. Naive CD8 populations comprised CD45RO-negative cells positively selected for CCR7, excluding terminally differentiated effector memory CD45RA+ cells. The sequencing sample was made of naive CD8+ T cells from PBMCs. Every receptor here comes from a man aged 18 to 29 in good health. Some clones in this sample may be carry-over from other donors' samples.

The CDR3 DNA follows: TGCGCCAGCAGCCACCTAACAGCCGCCTACGAGCAGTACTTC. The encoded protein is CASSHLTAAYEQYF. The rearrangement links TRBV4-1 to TRBJ2-7; D is ambiguous. Between the trimmed V and J ends, which lost 3 bases and 2 bases, there was a span of 11 bases. In germline, CDR1 is MGHRA, CDR2 YSYEKL. CDR3 length: 14 amino acids.

V usage is TRBV29-1 and J usage is TRBJ2-1; D uncertain. V lost 5 bases and J lost 0, with 8 bases in between. The germline CDR1 and CDR2 sequences are SQVTM and ANQGSEA. The CDR3 is 13 residues long. The DNA for the CDR3 is TGCAGCGTTCGGATCAGCTCCTACAATGAGCAGTTCTTC. This codes for CSVRISSYNEQFF.

The chain joins TRBV7-3 to TRBJ1-4, with D possibly matching TRBD1 (5 bases). The CDR3 runs 15 residues. Germline V gene data show CDR1 as SGHTA and CDR2 as FQGTGA. V was cut by 4 bases and J by 9 bases, with 18 bases left in between. The CDR3 loop is CASSWARRGGKKLFF. CDR3 in DNA: TGTGCCAGCAGCTGGGCGAGGCGGGGCGGGAAAAAACTGTTTTTT.

The chain combines TRBV4-3 with TRBJ2-5; D perhaps matches TRBD2 (5 bases). The V and J ends lost 2 bases and 3 bases respectively, with 16 bases between them. This CDR3 has 16 amino acids. Looked up from germline, CDR1 is LGHNA and CDR2 is YSLEER. The CDR3 DNA reads as TGCGCCAGCAGCCAATTATATGATTCGGGGAAAGAGACCCAGTACTTC. The encoded protein is CASSQLYDSGKETQYF.

J is TRBJ1-5 and V is TRBV4-1, with a possible D match to TRBD1 (6 bases). CDR1 and CDR2 (germline): MGHRA, YSYEKL. The CDR3 is 16 residues long. Trimming removed 0 bases at V and 7 bases at J, with 16 bases between. CDR3 sequence: CASSQDLHREGQPQHF. Written as DNA, the CDR3 is TGCGCCAGCAGCCAAGATTTACACAGGGAAGGACAGCCCCAGCATTTT.

The chain employs TRBV13 and TRBJ2-2; 12 positions agree with TRBD2. Germline lookup yields CDR1 PRHDT and CDR2 FYEKMQ (reference sequence). The J segment lost 5 bases and the V segment lost 5 bases, leaving 3 bases of the junction unmatched. This CDR3 is built from 15 residues. CDR3 residues: CASSRTSGITGELFF. In DNA form, the CDR3 reads TGTGCCAGCAGCCGGACTAGCGGGATAACCGGGGAGCTGTTTTTT.

The chain couples TRBV7-2 to TRBJ2-3; the D is unclear. Germline V gene data show CDR1 as SGHTA and CDR2 as FQGNSA. The CDR3 runs 16 residues. V was clipped by 1 base and J by 3 bases, with 14 bases between them. The CDR3 loop reads CASSLVVAGTTDTQYF. Written as DNA, the CDR3 is TGTGCCAGCAGCTTAGTCGTGGCAGGCACTACAGATACGCAGTATTTT.

The V gene is TRBV27, the J gene TRBJ2-7, with 7 bases aligning to TRBD1. V lost 5 bases, J lost 2 bases, and 6 bases stayed unmatched. This CDR3 is 14 amino acids long. CDR1 and CDR2 (germline): MNHEY, SMNVEV (reference sequence). In DNA, the CDR3 is TGTGCCAGCAGTCCCTTAGGACAGGCCTACGAGCAGTACTTC. It is translated as CASSPLGQAYEQYF.

This chain links TRBV5-6 with TRBJ1-5; D gene unclear. V lost 0 bases to trimming and J lost 6 bases, with 10 bases between them. The CDR3 consists of 14 residues. Germline CDR1 reads SGHDT; CDR2 reads YYEEEE. CDR3 sequence reads: CASSLGLGGQPQHF. CDR3 bases: TGTGCCAGCAGCTTGGGACTGGGAGGTCAGCCCCAGCATTTT.

This chain links TRBV7-9 with TRBJ1-1; TRBD1 is a possible D gene (5 bases). Germline CDR1 and CDR2: SEHNR and FQNEAQ (reference sequence). CDR3 size: 15 residues. The V end was cut by 10 bases, the J end by 2 bases, with 20 bases between. CDR3 in DNA: TGTGCCACGACGTCGATAGAGGGGCCAAACACTGAAGCTTTCTTT. Translation: CATTSIEGPNTEAFF.